This T cell receptor beta chain was retrieved from a study of cytomegalovirus exposure and HLA in healthy donors. Both 60 Vbeta primers and 13 Jbeta primers went into the PCR. Repertoires were generated with immunoSEQ multiplex PCR, while TCRdb's copy carries only in-frame clones and drops some. Recorded for this sample: 190,000 or so clones. V lost 3 bases to trimming and J lost 4 bases, with 12 bases between them. Germline V lookup: CDR1 KGHSH, CDR2 LQKENI. CDR3 length: 15 amino acids. The TCR sequence derives from a boy aged 5-17 years in good health and CMV-seronegative. Specimen: PBMCs. The genes are TRBV18 and TRBJ2-2; tentatively, D is TRBD2 (6 bases). CDR3 DNA: TGTGCCAGCTCACCGGGGGGTTTCTCCACCGGGGAGCTGTTTTTT. Residues: CASSPGGFSTGELFF.